This entry lists 29 T cell receptor beta chains sequenced from one sample in a study of shared clonotypes between healthy human individuals. Sequenced by immunoSEQ multiplex PCR; TCRdb stores in-frame clones only, minus some. In the table there are some 2,100,000 clones, more than 90% of which are singletons. The specimen was naive CD4+ T cells sorted from blood. The sample's subset: CD45RA+ positively selected. These receptors originate from a man younger than 35 in good health.

The chain employs TRBV6-5 and TRBJ1-4; D remains unclear. V gave up 0 bases and J gave up 1 base, with 9 bases separating them. This CDR3 comprises 16 residues. Germline CDR1 and CDR2: MNHEY and SVGAGI. CDR3 residues: CASSYSIGETNEKLFF. For the CDR3, the DNA is TGTGCCAGCAGTTACTCGATTGGGGAAACTAATGAAAAACTGTTTTTT.

The V gene is TRBV5-1, the J gene TRBJ2-2; perhaps TRBD1 as D (6 bases). Germline loops: CDR1 SGHRS, CDR2 YFSETQ. The CDR3 runs to 15 residues. Trimming took 1 base from V and 1 from J, leaving 8 bases between them. The DNA of the CDR3 is TGCGCCAGCAGCTTGAGGGGACAGAACACCGGGGAGCTGTTTTTT. Protein product: CASSLRGQNTGELFF.

The rearrangement joins TRBV5-4 to TRBJ2-1; 7 nucleotides align to TRBD2. CDR3 size: 16 residues. Germline CDR1 and CDR2: SGHNT and YYREEE (reference sequence). The V and J ends lost 4 bases and 4 bases, in that order; junction bases with no gene match: 11. The CDR3 DNA sequence: TGTGCCAGCAGCCCAAGAACCGGGACTACATACAATGAGCAGTTCTTC. Translating it yields CASSPRTGTTYNEQFF.

V and J are TRBV11-2 and TRBJ2-6; perhaps TRBD1 as D (6 bases). Trimming pared 4 bases from V and 0 bases from J, leaving 19 bases between. Germline loops: CDR1 SGHAT, CDR2 FQNNGV. The CDR3 is made up of 19 amino acids. CDR3 amino acids: CASSSPGGQGSSGANVLTF. The CDR3 DNA reads TGTGCCAGCAGCTCTCCCGGCGGGCAGGGGAGCTCTGGGGCCAACGTCCTGACTTTC.

The V call is TRBV30, the J call TRBJ2-5; D unclear. The germline gives CDR1 GTSNPN, CDR2 SVGIG (reference sequence). V lost 2 bases, J lost 5 bases, and 9 bases lay in between. CDR3 length equals 12 residues. CDR3 amino acids: CAWSPGSETQYF. The CDR3 DNA reads as TGTGCCTGGAGTCCGGGTTCGGAGACCCAGTACTTC.

The chain recombines TRBV11-2 with TRBJ2-7, with a weak D call TRBD1 (6 bases). Looked up from germline, CDR1 is SGHAT and CDR2 is FQNNGV. The CDR3 has 14 amino acids. Trimming cost V 5 bases and J 6 bases, with 17 bases left between them. CDR3 sequence (DNA): TGTGCCAGCAGCCCCTATGCCGGACAGTTCGAGCAGTACTTC. This encodes CASSPYAGQFEQYF.

This clone was recorded only once. The chain couples TRBV10-3 to TRBJ1-1; no reliable D call. Germline values: CDR1 ENHRY, CDR2 SYGVKD. There are 14 residues in the CDR3. With 2 bases removed from V and 1 base from J, the gap between germline ends came to 8 bases. This CDR3 is CAISEVGENTEAFF. CDR3 sequence (DNA): TGTGCCATCAGTGAGGTTGGCGAGAACACTGAAGCTTTCTTT.

The chain carries TRBV10-1 and TRBJ2-6; TRBD1 agrees at 7 bases. Looked up from germline, CDR1 is WNHNN and CDR2 is SYGVQD (reference sequence). This CDR3 comprises 15 residues. After removal of 5 bases from V and 2 bases from J, the junction contained 3 bases not matched to a gene. In nucleotides, the CDR3 is TGCGCCAGCAGTCAAGGGACAGCTGGGGCCAACGTCCTGACTTTC. Protein product: CASSQGTAGANVLTF.

The chain employs TRBV7-2 and TRBJ2-7; weak D call: TRBD1 (6 bases). CDR3 size: 15 residues. In germline, CDR1 is SGHTA, CDR2 FQGNSA. Trimming left V 0 bases short and J 0 bases short, with 9 bases between. The CDR3 DNA is TGTGCCAGCAGCTTAGCGCACAGGGTCTCCTACGAGCAGTACTTC. It codes for CASSLAHRVSYEQYF. The whole variable domain, remainder taken from reference TRBV7-2 and TRBJ2-7, is GAGVSQSPSNKVTEKGKDVELRCDPISGHTALYWYRQSLGQGLEFLIYFQGNSAPDKSGLPSDRFSAERTGGSVSTLTIQRTQQEDSAVYLCASSLAHRVSYEQYFGPGTRLTVT.

The V and J genes are TRBV5-8 and TRBJ2-3; 11 bases agree with TRBD2. CDR3 length: 17 residues. Germline CDR1 is SGHTS and CDR2 is YDEGEE. With V trimmed by 7 bases and J by 4 bases, 14 bases remained unmatched. The CDR3 spells CASVWLAGGYSADTQYF. For the CDR3, the DNA is TGTGCCAGCGTTTGGCTAGCGGGGGGATACAGCGCAGATACGCAGTATTTT.

The gene calls are TRBV12-5 and TRBJ2-2; no definite D call. Germline lookup yields CDR1 LGHNT and CDR2 FRNRAP. Trimming stripped 3 bases from V and 4 bases from J, with 9 bases between. There are 14 residues in the CDR3. The CDR3 DNA sequence: TGTGCTAGTGGTTTCGGACGGCCCACCGGGGAGCTGTTTTTT. Protein sequence: CASGFGRPTGELFF.

The chain employs TRBV5-6 and TRBJ1-6; the D gene is possibly TRBD1 (6 bases). With 0 bases removed from V and 11 bases from J, the gap between germline ends came to 9 bases. Looked up from germline, CDR1 is SGHDT and CDR2 is YYEEEE. The CDR3 is 13 residues long. Here the CDR3 reads CASSLATGPPLHF. The CDR3 DNA reads TGTGCCAGCAGCTTGGCAACAGGGCCACCCCTCCACTTT.

V is TRBV30 and J is TRBJ1-2; a weak D match, TRBD1 (5 bases). CDR3 length equals 14 residues. V was pared by 2 bases and J by 4 bases, with 14 bases between. CDR1 is GTSNPN and CDR2 is SVGIG in the germline V gene (reference sequence). This CDR3 is CAWSPGAEAYGYTF. CDR3 coding DNA: TGTGCCTGGAGTCCTGGGGCGGAAGCCTATGGCTACACCTTC. Full variable domain (rest looked up from reference TRBV30 and TRBJ1-2): SQTIHQWPATLVQPVGSPLSLECTVEGTSNPNLYWYRQAAGRGLQLLFYSVGIGQISSEVPQNLSASRPQDRQFILSSKKLLLSDSGFYLCAWSPGAEAYGYTFGSGTRLTVV.

The chain is built from TRBV7-8 and TRBJ2-7; TRBD1 might be the D (6 bases). Trimming took 4 bases from V and 7 from J, leaving 17 bases between them. Germline CDR1 SGHVS, CDR2 FQNEAQ. There are 14 residues in the CDR3. CDR3 in amino acids: CASSSPGAWREQYF. The CDR3 DNA is TGTGCCAGCAGCTCCCCAGGGGCCTGGCGGGAGCAGTACTTC. The full variable domain, rest sourced from reference TRBV7-8 and TRBJ2-7, is GAGVSQSPRYKVAKRGQDVALRCDPISGHVSLFWYQQALGQGPEFLTYFQNEAQLDKSGLPSDRFFAERPEGSVSTLKIQRTQQEDSAVYLCASSSPGAWREQYFGPGTRLTVT.

V gene TRBV7-2 combines with J gene TRBJ1-4; tentatively, D is TRBD1 (5 bases). V lost 5 bases, J lost 8 bases, and 18 bases lay in between. Germline V gene data show CDR1 as SGHTA and CDR2 as FQGNSA. The CDR3 covers 15 residues. Here the CDR3 reads CASSPGGRDGEKLFF. CDR3 in DNA: TGTGCCAGCAGCCCAGGTGGCAGGGATGGAGAAAAACTGTTTTTT.

The chain combines TRBV5-1 with TRBJ1-1, with a tentative D call TRBD1 (5 bases). CDR1 is SGHRS and CDR2 is YFSETQ in the germline V gene. The V end was cut by 0 bases, the J end by 4 bases, with 13 bases between. This CDR3 is built from 15 residues. Here the CDR3 reads CASSLAGGYGTEAFF. The CDR3 DNA sequence: TGCGCCAGCAGCTTGGCCGGGGGGTACGGCACTGAAGCTTTCTTT. The full variable domain, rest sourced from reference TRBV5-1 and TRBJ1-1, is KAGVTQTPRYLIKTRGQQVTLSCSPISGHRSVSWYQQTPGQGLQFLFEYFSETQRNKGNFPGRFSGRQFSNSRSEMNVSTLELGDSALYLCASSLAGGYGTEAFFGQGTRLTVV.

This chain uses TRBV5-1 with TRBJ2-2; weak D call: TRBD2 (6 bases). The CDR3 runs 16 residues. Trimming took off 1 base at V and 4 bases at J, with 14 bases between the two ends. The germline CDR1 and CDR2 sequences are SGHRS and YFSETQ. In DNA, the CDR3 is TGCGCCAGCAGCTTGTTAACTAGCAGACCCACCGGGGAGCTGTTTTTT. Protein sequence: CASSLLTSRPTGELFF.

The gene calls are TRBV5-1 and TRBJ1-2, with TRBD1 identical over 8 bases. The CDR3 runs to 16 residues. V lost 0 bases and J lost 6; bases outside the gene matches: 10. From germline, CDR1 is SGHRS and CDR2 YFSETQ. The CDR3 spells CASSLGHLGQGHGYTF. The CDR3 coding sequence is TGCGCCAGCAGCTTGGGACACCTAGGACAGGGCCATGGCTACACCTTC.

The V call is TRBV2, the J call TRBJ2-2; 7 bases map to TRBD2. V was clipped by 6 bases and J by 3 bases; unmatched bases: 7. From germline, CDR1 is SNHLY and CDR2 FYNNEI. This CDR3 has 15 residues. In DNA, the CDR3 is TGTGCCAGCAGAATCGGACTAGGGGACACCGGGGAGCTGTTTTTT. It translates to CASRIGLGDTGELFF. Full variable domain (remainder filled in from reference TRBV2 and TRBJ2-2): EPEVTQTPSHQVTQMGQEVILRCVPISNHLYFYWYRQILGQKVEFLVSFYNNEISEKSEIFDDQFSVERPDGSNFTLKIRSTKLEDSAMYFCASRIGLGDTGELFFGEGSRLTVL.

The chain links TRBV15 to TRBJ1-5; unclear D gene. Germline V CDR1 and CDR2: LNHNV, YYDKDF (reference sequence). The CDR3 extends over 13 amino acids. Between the trimmed V and J ends, which lost 3 bases and 4 bases, there was a span of 7 bases. The CDR3 region has the DNA TGTGCCACCAGCAGGTCCGATAATCAGCCCCAGCATTTT. Encoded protein: CATSRSDNQPQHF.

J is TRBJ2-2 and V is TRBV13; tentative D call: TRBD1 (5 bases). The CDR3 consists of 16 residues. Trimming removed 1 base at V and 6 bases at J, with 15 bases between. Germline V gene data show CDR1 as PRHDT and CDR2 as FYEKMQ (reference sequence). CDR3 amino acids: CASSLERGRMAGELFF. In DNA, the CDR3 is TGTGCCAGCAGCTTAGAAAGGGGCCGGATGGCCGGGGAGCTGTTTTTT.

The CDR3 protein is CASSPKVRGYEQYF. The CDR3 bases are TGTGCCAGCAGCCCTAAGGTCAGGGGGTACGAGCAGTACTTC. The rearrangement links TRBV28 to TRBJ2-7; 7 bases align to TRBD1. Germline-derived CDR1 and CDR2 are MDHEN and SYDVKM. The V and J ends lost 6 bases and 4 bases, in that order; junction bases with no gene match: 9. This CDR3 spans 14 amino acids. Filled out from reference TRBV28 and TRBJ2-7, the complete variable domain reads DVKVTQSSRYLVKRTGEKVFLECVQDMDHENMFWYRQDPGLGLRLIYFSYDVKMKEKGDIPEGYSVSREKKERFSLILESASTNQTSMYLCASSPKVRGYEQYFGPGTRLTVT.

V gene TRBV7-8 combines with J gene TRBJ2-7; the D gene is possibly TRBD1 (6 bases). The CDR3 is 13 residues long. The V gene lost 3 bases and the J gene lost 2 bases, with 8 bases spanning the gap. The germline V gene has CDR1 SGHVS and CDR2 FQNEAQ. Here the CDR3 DNA reads TGTGCCAGCAGCTTGACAGGTACCTACGAGCAGTACTTC. It specifies CASSLTGTYEQYF.

The chain carries TRBV6-5 and TRBJ2-7; no reliable D call. Germline V lookup: CDR1 MNHEY, CDR2 SVGAGI. This CDR3 has 14 amino acids. V lost 8 bases and J lost 0, with 14 bases in between. The CDR3 region has the DNA TGTGCCAGCGGCCAACACGCAGACTCCTACGAGCAGTACTTC. Protein product: CASGQHADSYEQYF.

The rearrangement joins TRBV5-4 to TRBJ1-1; D is uncertain. The germline gives CDR1 SGHNT, CDR2 YYREEE (reference sequence). This CDR3 spans 16 amino acids. Trimming took off 1 base at V and 0 bases at J, with 13 bases between the two ends. CDR3 sequence (DNA): TGTGCCAGCAGCTTGTACGCAGCGGGAATGAACACTGAAGCTTTCTTT. It specifies CASSLYAAGMNTEAFF.

This clone was seen only once. The CDR3 reads CASSSGGALDTQYF. CDR3 coding DNA: TGTGCCAGCAGCTCGGGAGGAGCCTTGGATACGCAGTATTTT. This chain links TRBV7-9 with TRBJ2-3; the match to TRBD2 covers 7 bases. CDR1 is SEHNR, CDR2 FQNEAQ, per germline (reference sequence). The ends lost 4 bases at V and 6 bases at J; junction bases unmatched: 7. CDR3 length: 14 amino acids. The complete variable domain, with remaining parts taken from reference TRBV7-9 and TRBJ2-3, reads DTGVSQNPRHKITKRGQNVTFRCDPISEHNRLYWYRQTLGQGPEFLTYFQNEAQLEKSRLLSDRFSAERPKGSFSTLEIQRTEQGDSAMYLCASSSGGALDTQYFGPGTRLTVL.

The rearrangement joins TRBV2 to TRBJ1-4; D gene ambiguous. The CDR3 runs to 15 residues. Germline V gene lookup returns CDR1 SNHLY and CDR2 FYNNEI. Deletions cut 3 bases from V and 4 bases from J, with 12 bases between. This chain's CDR3 is CASSDWAAFNEKLFF. In nucleotides, the CDR3 is TGTGCCAGCAGTGATTGGGCAGCTTTTAATGAAAAACTGTTTTTT.

The chain links TRBV27 to TRBJ1-1, with 7 positions matching TRBD1. Trimming at V came to 6 bases and at J to 5 bases, leaving 9 bases not matched to a gene. The CDR3 extends over 14 amino acids. Germline V CDR1 and CDR2: MNHEY, SMNVEV (reference sequence). As DNA, the CDR3 is TGTGCCAGCAGGGAACGGACAGGCCTGACTGAAGCTTTCTTT. The encoded protein is CASRERTGLTEAFF.

The genes are TRBV6-1 and TRBJ1-2; TRBD1 matches at 10 bases. The CDR3 spans 14 residues. V lost 8 bases, J lost 7 bases, and 10 bases stayed unmatched. Germline CDR1 and CDR2: MNHNS and SASEGT. Written as DNA, the CDR3 is TGTGCCAGCCATAAAGACAGGGGGCCTGGTGGCTACACCTTC. Translating gives CASHKDRGPGGYTF.